The following is a T cell receptor beta chain sequence with its context. This sample was taken from a study of control samples from healthy donors and cancer patients. Germline CDR1 is MGHRA and CDR2 is YSYEKL. V lost 6 bases to trimming and J lost 7 bases; unmatched junction nucleotides: 10. The CDR3 has 16 amino acids. Some clones are missing from TCRdb's copy, which holds only in-frame ones; the method was immunoSEQ multiplex PCR. Seen here are about 28,000 clones, 70% to 85% observed once, and the top ten hold about 20%. The receptor's source is a man between 60 and 70 years old with head and neck cancer. The genes are TRBV4-1 and TRBJ2-1, with TRBD2 identical over 12 bases. Sequenced sample: PBMCs. The CDR3 reads CASRERLAGVRNEQFF. In nucleotides, the CDR3 is TGCGCCAGCAGGGAACGACTAGCGGGAGTTCGTAATGAGCAGTTCTTC.